The 25 T cell receptor beta chains below all came from one sample that was sequenced in a study of tumor and adjacent non-tumor tissue in lung cancer. The template was RNA from unsorted bulk tissue. More than 3 cm separated this lung sample from the edge of the tumor. A modified ARM-PCR protocol with three rounds of nested PCR amplified TCRbeta. From the multiplex PCR reads, TCRdb called clonotypes with MiXCR, one entry per CDR3 protein. The table lists about 80,000 distinct CDR3 sequences, approximately 80% of them singletons. Sequencing was done on a sample of distant non-tumor lung tissue. These receptors were collected from a man aged 60 to 69 with non-small cell lung cancer.

This clonotype is judged medium-sized. The V and J genes are TRBV11-2 and TRBJ1-4; TRBD1 matches 7 bases. Germline trimming cut 0 bases from V and 13 bases from J; bases unmatched to any gene: 5. The germline V gene has CDR1 SGHAT and CDR2 FQNNGV. The CDR3 consists of 13 residues. The CDR3 protein is CASSLDIGGGLFF. In nucleotides, the CDR3 is TGTGCCAGCAGCTTAGATATAGGGGGCGGACTGTTTTTT.

The CDR3 region is CGNSLGWDNNSPLHF. In DNA, the CDR3 is TGTGGCAACAGCTTAGGATGGGACAATAATTCACCCCTCCACTTT. The gene calls are TRBV11-2 and TRBJ1-6; D is perhaps TRBD1 (6 bases). The CDR3 runs to 15 residues. CDR1 and CDR2 (germline): SGHAT, FQNNGV.

This clonotype showed up just once. The chain combines TRBV20-1 with TRBJ2-1, with TRBD1 matching 8 bases. The V and J ends lost 8 bases and 8 bases, in that order; junction bases with no gene match: 8. Germline CDR1 reads DFQATT; CDR2 reads SNEGSKA (reference sequence). The CDR3 length is 12 residues. CDR3 sequence (DNA): TGCAGTAATATGGACAGGGCCGATGAGCAGTTCTTC. This sequence encodes CSNMDRADEQFF.

Worth noting for this clonotype: This likely comes from a read error, as the CDR3 has no conserved phenylalanine or tryptophan at its end. The chain couples TRBV20-1 to TRBJ2-7; 15 positions agree with TRBD2. The CDR3 loop spans 14 amino acids. The germline V gene has CDR1 DFQATT and CDR2 SNEGSKA (reference sequence). Here the CDR3 DNA reads TGTAGTGCCAGGACTAGCGGGAGGGCTTACGAGCAGTACATC. Residues: CSARTSGRAYEQYI.

In regard to this clonotype: Sequence at one end of the junction differs from germline and may be a read error. The rearrangement uses TRBV5-4 and TRBJ2-1; the match to TRBD2 covers 10 bases. Per germline, CDR1 SGHNT and CDR2 YYREEE (reference sequence). The CDR3 length is 17 residues. CDR3 in amino acids: CASSLGSSGSSYNQQFF. CDR3 coding DNA: TGTGCCAGTAGCTTGGGATCTAGCGGGAGCTCCTACAATCAGCAGTTCTTC.

To note about this clonotype: At one end, the junction sequence differs from germline, possibly due to a read error. The chain couples TRBV18 to TRBJ2-3; maybe TRBD2 (5 bases). This CDR3 spans 16 amino acids. Per the germline V gene, CDR1 is KGHSH and CDR2 is LQKENI. The CDR3 loop reads CASARDRGSATDTQYF. The CDR3 coding sequence is TGTGCCAGCGCGAGGGATAGAGGGAGCGCCACAGATACCCAGTATTTT. Variable domain in full (rest from reference TRBV18 and TRBJ2-3): NAGVMQNPRHLVRRRGQEARLRCSPMKGHSHVYWYRQLPEEGLKFMVYLQKENIIDESGMPKERFSAEFPKEGPSILRIQQVVRGDSAAYFCASARDRGSATDTQYFGPGTRLTVL.

By share, this clonotype ranks as medium-sized. The rearrangement links TRBV6-1 to TRBJ1-5; the D is unclear. Trimming took 4 bases from V and 8 from J, leaving 12 bases between them. Looked up from germline, CDR1 is MNHNS and CDR2 is SASEGT. The length of the CDR3 is 13 residues. The CDR3 spells CASSATLYEPQHF. The CDR3 DNA reads TGTGCCAGCAGTGCTACACTTTATGAGCCCCAGCATTTT.

Note on this clonotype: The conserved closing phenylalanine or tryptophan is absent in this CDR3, likely reflecting a read error. No DNA is shown, since the ends of the CDR3 on it are uncertain; the CDR3 is the one TCRdb lists. V usage is TRBV11-1 and J usage is TRBJ1-1. Termini included, the CDR3 measures 14 amino acids. CDR1 is SGHAT, CDR2 FQDESV, per germline (reference sequence). CDR3 protein: CASSLEAGRTEALL.

As regards this clonotype: Since the CDR3 does not end with the conserved phenylalanine or tryptophan, this likely comes from a read error. J is TRBJ2-3 and V is TRBV5-1, with a possible D match to TRBD2 (6 bases). The germline V gene encodes CDR1 SGHRS and CDR2 YFSETQ. CDR3 length equals 16 residues. This CDR3 reads CANSVKEGAITDAQYL. In nucleotides, the CDR3 is TGCGCCAACAGCGTGAAGGAGGGAGCCATCACAGATGCGCAGTATCTT.

About this clonotype: Germline and junction disagree at one end, which may indicate a read error. The CDR3 DNA sequence: TGCGCCAGCAGCGACTGGACGCGTGGCTCTGGAAACACCATAAATTTT. It is translated as CASSDWTRGSGNTINF. The chain couples TRBV4-3 to TRBJ1-3; D is unclear. CDR3 length: 16 residues. Germline V lookup: CDR1 LGHNA, CDR2 YSLEER.

A word on this clonotype: The junction departs from germline at one end; a sequencing error may be responsible. This chain joins TRBV4-3 and TRBJ1-1; D gene unclear. This CDR3 contains 16 residues. CDR1 and CDR2 (germline): LGHNA, YSLEER. CDR3 amino acids: CLSSQDHSQSNTEAFF. The CDR3 DNA sequence: TGCCTCAGCAGCCAAGATCATAGTCAGTCCAACACTGAGGCTTTCTTT.

The rearrangement links TRBV12-3 or TRBV12-4 to TRBJ1-1; 10 bases are shared with TRBD1. The J segment lost 0 bases and the V segment lost 9 bases, leaving 13 bases of the junction unmatched. The CDR3 runs 17 residues. CDR3 nucleotide sequence: TGTGCCAGTTTCATAACTACGACAGGGGGCATGAACACTGAAGCTTTCTTT. Translated, it gives CASFITTTGGMNTEAFF.

This clonotype was recorded once. A single base separates this from a much larger clone, so it may be a read error. V is TRBV6-6 and J is TRBJ2-7; TRBD1 agrees at 8 bases. Per the germline V gene, CDR1 is MNHNY and CDR2 is SVGAGI (reference sequence). This CDR3 comprises 16 residues. CDR3 nucleotide sequence: TGTGCCAGCAGTCACTCGCAGGGCAGGGGGCATCACGAGCAGTACTTC. Translating gives CASSHSQGRGHHEQYF.

This clonotype was observed a few times. The chain recombines TRBV12-3 or TRBV12-4 with TRBJ2-1; 9 nucleotides align to TRBD2. With 2 bases clipped from V and 9 bases from J, the junction kept 8 bases outside the gene matches. The CDR3 loop spans 15 amino acids. CDR3 amino acids: CASSLQREVGSEQFF. As DNA, the CDR3 is TGTGCCAGCAGTTTACAGCGGGAGGTTGGGAGTGAGCAGTTCTTC.

With respect to this clonotype: One junction end does not reproduce the germline sequence, and a read error may be involved. The V call is TRBV7-8, the J call TRBJ1-1; D unresolved. This CDR3 is built from 11 residues. Germline loops: CDR1 SGHVS, CDR2 FQNEAQ. DNA for the CDR3: TGTGCCAGGAGCTTCGACACAGAAGCTTTCTTT. This sequence encodes CARSFDTEAFF.

With regard to this clonotype: At one of its ends the junction is not consistent with the germline gene, which may arise from a read error. The chain is built from TRBV29-1 and TRBJ2-7; D is possibly TRBD1 or TRBD2 (5 bases each). The germline V gene has CDR1 SQVTM and CDR2 ANQGSEA. The CDR3 is 12 residues long. DNA of the CDR3: TGCGGCGTTGGGGGAGTGCTGTACGAGCAGTACTTC. Protein product: CGVGGVLYEQYF.

Concerning this clonotype itself: Relative to the germline gene, one junction end is altered; a read error may explain this. The chain employs TRBV11-3 and TRBJ1-1; the D is unclear. Per the germline V gene, CDR1 is SGHNT and CDR2 is YENEEA. CDR3 length equals 14 residues. The CDR3 DNA follows: TGTGCCAGCAGTTCGCACAGACGGCAGACTGAAACTTTCTTT. Its protein is CASSSHRRQTETFF.

Worth noting for this clonotype: Germline is not matched at one junction end, which may reflect a read error. V is TRBV20-1 and J is TRBJ2-1; possibly TRBD1 or TRBD2 for D (5 bases each). This CDR3 region has 14 residues. Germline assignment: CDR1 DFQATT and CDR2 SNEGSKA (reference sequence). The CDR3 loop is CSARVGSGTDEQFF. The CDR3 DNA follows: TGCAGTGCCAGAGTCGGTAGTGGGACGGATGAGCAGTTCTTC.

Note on this clonotype: A much larger clone differs from this one at a single base, so this may be a read error. The chain couples TRBV5-1 to TRBJ2-5; D uncertain. This CDR3 region has 16 residues. The germline CDR1 and CDR2 sequences are SGHRS and YFSETQ. The V end was cut by 0 bases, the J end by 2 bases, with 14 bases between. The CDR3 coding sequence is TGCGCCAGCAGCTTGGCCGGTACAACGGCACAAGAGACCCAGTACTTC. Translated, it gives CASSLAGTTAQETQYF.

There are many counts of this clonotype. The chain recombines TRBV13 with TRBJ2-1; 12 bases align to TRBD2. Germline V gene sequence: CDR1 PRHDT, CDR2 FYEKMQ (reference sequence). Germline trimming cut 6 bases from V and 8 bases from J; bases unmatched to any gene: 5. This CDR3 has 14 residues. For the CDR3, the DNA is TGTGCCAGCAGACGACTAGCGGGAGTTGATGAGCAGTTCTTC. Its protein is CASRRLAGVDEQFF.

Worth noting for this clonotype: One base away lies a much larger clone, so this may be a sequencing read error. The rearrangement links TRBV11-2 to TRBJ2-5; D call uncertain. V dropped 5 bases and J dropped 5 bases, with 18 bases sitting between them. The CDR3 has 15 amino acids. Germline V gene sequence: CDR1 SGHAT, CDR2 FQNNGV. CDR3 protein: CASSPIIQSSETQYF. In DNA, the CDR3 is TGTGCCAGCAGCCCGATCATTCAATCTTCGGAGACCCAGTACTTC.

The chain uses TRBV11-2 and TRBJ1-5; the D gene is possibly TRBD1 (5 bases). The CDR3 is 15 amino acids. V lost 5 bases and J 0 bases, leaving 11 bases between the germline ends. Germline CDR1 SGHAT, CDR2 FQNNGV. The CDR3 loop reads CASSNGHHSNQPQHF. CDR3 DNA: TGTGCCAGCAGCAACGGACACCATAGCAATCAGCCCCAGCATTTT.

About this clonotype itself: A read error may produce the germline difference seen at one junction end. The chain combines TRBV29-1 with TRBJ2-6, with TRBD1 as a possible D gene (5 bases). Germline CDR1 reads SQVTM; CDR2 reads ANQGSEA. This CDR3 region has 19 residues. The CDR3 reads CSVEDYRSNPRSGANVLTF. The CDR3, as DNA: TGCAGCGTTGAAGATTATAGGTCTAACCCCCGCTCTGGGGCCAACGTTCTGACTTTC.

Comment on this clonotype: A junction boundary mismatches the germline segment, possibly from a read error. The chain links TRBV6-1 to TRBJ2-3; 7 nucleotides align to TRBD2. This CDR3 has 15 residues. Germline lookup yields CDR1 MNHNS and CDR2 SASEGT. In DNA form, the CDR3 reads TGTGTCAGCAGTGAAAGGGCGGGGGAGGGAGATACGCAGAATTTT. Amino acids: CVSSERAGEGDTQNF.

Turning to this clonotype: A much larger clone sits a single nucleotide away, making a read error possible. The chain has TRBV10-3 and TRBJ2-1; a possible D gene is TRBD2 (6 bases). V was clipped by 1 base and J by 3 bases, with 16 bases between them. CDR3 length: 17 residues. Germline CDR1 ENHRY, CDR2 SYGVKD. The CDR3: CAISEYKETRGYNEQFF. CDR3 bases: TGTGCCATCAGTGAGTACAAGGAGACTAGAGGCTACAATGAGCAGTTCTTC.